The 17 T cell receptor beta chains below all came from one sample that was sequenced in a study of shared clonotypes between healthy human individuals. The method was immunoSEQ multiplex PCR; TCRdb's version includes in-frame clones alone and lacks a portion of them. The sample has some 1 million clones; approximately 68% are singletons. Sequencing was performed on memory CD4+ T cells sorted from blood. Sample subset: CD45RA-negative fraction. These TCRs come from a man aged 18 to 29 in good health.

This clone was observed many times. V usage is TRBV6-1 and J usage is TRBJ2-2; the D gene is possibly TRBD1 (6 bases). Deletions cut 7 bases from V and 4 bases from J, with 16 bases between. Per germline, CDR1 MNHNS and CDR2 SASEGT. CDR3 size: 15 residues. CDR3 DNA: TGTGCCAGCACCCTACAGGGTCTAACCACCGGGGAGCTGTTTTTT. This codes for CASTLQGLTTGELFF.

J is TRBJ1-5 and V is TRBV19; 7 nucleotides agree with TRBD1. The ends lost 3 bases at V and 6 bases at J; junction bases unmatched: 8. Germline CDR1 and CDR2: LNHDA and SQIVND (reference sequence). This CDR3 has 15 residues. CDR3 nucleotide sequence: TGTGCCAGTAGTATCGGTCAGGGGGGAGGTCAGCCCCAGCATTTT. Its protein is CASSIGQGGGQPQHF. Using reference TRBV19 and TRBJ1-5 for the parts outside the CDR3, the full variable domain is DGGITQSPKYLFRKEGQNVTLSCEQNLNHDAMYWYRQDPGQGLRLIYYSQIVNDFQKGDIAEGYSVSREKKESFPLTVTSAQKNPTAFYLCASSIGQGGGQPQHFGDGTRLSIL.

This chain's CDR3 is CASSQGPMKPQETQYF. In DNA form, the CDR3 reads TGCGCCAGCAGCCAAGGACCTATGAAACCTCAAGAGACCCAGTACTTC. This sequence joins TRBV4-3 and TRBJ2-5; D gene uncertain. CDR1 and CDR2 (germline): LGHNA, YSLEER. This CDR3 contains 16 residues. V was cut by 1 base and J by 2 bases, with 14 bases left in between.

This chain connects TRBV28 to TRBJ1-6, with D maybe TRBD1 (5 bases). Trimming removed 2 bases from V and 6 bases from J, with 11 bases in between. The CDR3 is made up of 15 amino acids. CDR1 is MDHEN, CDR2 SYDVKM, per germline. CDR3 sequence reads: CASSLGGGGNSPLHF. The DNA for the CDR3 is TGTGCCAGCAGTTTAGGCGGGGGAGGTAATTCACCCCTCCACTTT.

This chain's CDR3 is CASSEQRGKETQYF. The CDR3 region has the DNA TGTGCCAGCTCCGAACAGAGGGGGAAGGAGACCCAGTACTTC. The chain couples TRBV18 to TRBJ2-5; D possibly corresponds to TRBD1 (6 bases). V was clipped by 6 bases and J by 5 bases, with 16 bases between them. Germline V lookup: CDR1 KGHSH, CDR2 LQKENI. This CDR3 contains 14 residues.

This rearrangement joins TRBV18 to TRBJ2-7; D might be TRBD1 or TRBD2, each matching 5 bases. Trimming removed 3 bases at V and 5 bases at J, with 17 bases between. Germline CDR1 is KGHSH and CDR2 is LQKENI. The CDR3 has 15 amino acids. Here the CDR3 DNA reads TGTGCCAGCTCACCCCCCTCCGGGGCTGGAAACGAGCAGTACTTC. Residues: CASSPPSGAGNEQYF.

The chain joins TRBV19 to TRBJ2-3; D is uncertain. The CDR3 sequence is 13 residues long. The germline gives CDR1 LNHDA, CDR2 SQIVND (reference sequence). Deletions cut 2 bases from V and 5 bases from J, with 8 bases between. The CDR3 nucleotides are TGTGCCAGTAGTATACCAGTGATAGATACGCAGTATTTT. Protein product: CASSIPVIDTQYF.

This sequence joins TRBV4-3 and TRBJ2-7; no clear D. V dropped 0 bases and J dropped 7 bases, with 10 bases sitting between them. The CDR3 loop spans 13 amino acids. Germline CDR1 is LGHNA and CDR2 is YSLEER. The CDR3 reads CASSQDDGREQYF. The CDR3 DNA follows: TGCGCCAGCAGCCAAGACGACGGCAGGGAGCAGTACTTC.

The sample holds one count of this clone. CDR3: CASSPGQFNYGYTF. For the CDR3, the DNA is TGTGCCAGTAGTCCGGGACAGTTTAACTATGGCTACACCTTC. The chain links TRBV19 to TRBJ1-2, with 7 bases aligning to TRBD1. Unmatched junction bases numbered 4, after V lost 5 bases and J lost 1 base. CDR1 and CDR2 from the germline V gene are LNHDA and SQIVND (reference sequence). There are 14 residues in the CDR3.

The chain has TRBV6-1 and TRBJ2-7, with 8 bases identical to TRBD1. V shed 6 bases, J shed 2 bases, and the junction held 6 bases outside the gene matches. This CDR3 contains 14 residues. Germline V gene data show CDR1 as MNHNS and CDR2 as SASEGT. The CDR3 region is CASSGQQGAYEQYF. CDR3 coding DNA: TGTGCCAGCAGCGGCCAACAGGGGGCCTACGAGCAGTACTTC.

This clone was detected only a few times. The chain recombines TRBV7-2 with TRBJ1-4; tentatively, D is TRBD1 (5 bases). The CDR3 has 15 amino acids. Trimming shortened V by 3 bases and J by 7 bases, and 15 bases separated the two germline ends. Germline V gene lookup returns CDR1 SGHTA and CDR2 FQGNSA. This CDR3 reads CASSFRAARSEKLFF. The CDR3, as DNA: TGTGCCAGCAGCTTCAGGGCTGCAAGGAGTGAAAAACTGTTTTTT.

Note on this clone: At one boundary the junction diverges from the germline segment, which might be a read error. The chain uses TRBV7-7 and TRBJ2-1, with 8 positions matching TRBD2. From germline, CDR1 is SSHAT and CDR2 FNYEAQ (reference sequence). The CDR3 is made up of 16 amino acids. The chain's CDR3 is CASSLAPAGAYNEQFF. The CDR3 DNA reads as TGTGCTAGCAGCTTAGCGCCAGCGGGGGCCTACAATGAGCAGTTCTTC.

V is TRBV19 and J is TRBJ2-7; D uncertain. This CDR3 is built from 16 residues. The germline V gene encodes CDR1 LNHDA and CDR2 SQIVND (reference sequence). V was cut by 3 bases and J by 5 bases, with 20 bases left in between. CDR3 in amino acids: CASSMETRRRLDEQYF. As DNA, the CDR3 is TGTGCCAGTAGTATGGAAACGAGGAGACGTCTGGACGAGCAGTACTTC.

The V call is TRBV28, the J call TRBJ1-6; possibly TRBD1 for D (5 bases). Germline CDR1 is MDHEN and CDR2 is SYDVKM. The CDR3 contains 13 residues. Trimming stripped 2 bases from V and 10 bases from J, with 9 bases between. The CDR3 DNA sequence: TGTGCCAGCAGTTTACCGGGACTCTCACCCCTCCACTTT. It is translated as CASSLPGLSPLHF.

This chain joins TRBV28 and TRBJ1-1; D unclear. Deletions cut 8 bases from V and 3 bases from J, with 16 bases between. From germline, CDR1 is MDHEN and CDR2 SYDVKM. The CDR3 is 14 amino acids. CDR3 bases: TGTGCCAGCGTACTAGAGGTCGGGGACACTGAAGCTTTCTTT. Protein: CASVLEVGDTEAFF.

This clone was counted a single time. V gene TRBV9 combines with J gene TRBJ2-2; 13 nucleotides match TRBD2. There are 17 residues in the CDR3. V shed 4 bases and J 9 bases; nucleotides not matched to a gene: 12. Germline lookup yields CDR1 SGDLS and CDR2 YYNGEE. CDR3: CASSPQRTSGSDRELFF. In DNA, the CDR3 is TGTGCCAGCAGCCCTCAAAGGACTAGCGGGAGTGACAGGGAGCTGTTTTTT. The variable domain in full, completed from reference TRBV9 and TRBJ2-2, reads DSGVTQTPKHLITATGQRVTLRCSPRSGDLSVYWYQQSLDQGLQFLIQYYNGEERAKGNILERFSAQQFPDLHSELNLSSLELGDSALYFCASSPQRTSGSDRELFFGEGSRLTVL.

J is TRBJ2-3 and V is TRBV12-5; D not resolved. The V gene lost 2 bases and the J gene lost 4 bases, with 4 bases spanning the gap. From germline, CDR1 is LGHNT and CDR2 FRNRAP. This CDR3 spans 12 amino acids. CDR3: CASGLPPDTQYF. For the CDR3, the DNA is TGTGCTAGTGGTTTGCCCCCAGATACGCAGTATTTT.